What follows are 10 T cell receptor beta chains derived from one specimen sequenced in a study of identical twins. TCRdb re-analysed the 5' RACE reads in MiXCR, keeping a single row per CDR3 protein. The table has 300,000 to 400,000 distinct CDR3 sequences, about 9% seen once. The source material was naive T cells sorted from blood. Every receptor here comes from a woman between 50 and 59 years old in good health.

The chain employs TRBV5-6 and TRBJ2-3, with 9 bases matching TRBD2. Germline V CDR1 and CDR2: SGHDT, YYEEEE. The CDR3 consists of 16 residues. Trimming cost V 0 bases and J 2 bases; bases outside gene matches: 4. CDR3 amino acids: CASSLGLAANTDTQYF. In DNA form, the CDR3 reads TGTGCCAGCAGCTTGGGACTAGCGGCTAACACAGATACGCAGTATTTT.

The J gene is TRBJ2-1, the V gene TRBV24-1; D is possibly TRBD2 (5 bases). The CDR3 has 15 amino acids. Germline-derived CDR1 and CDR2 are KGHDR and SFDVKD. V gave up 5 bases and J gave up 1 base, with 11 bases separating them. The CDR3 spells CATSAPDSSYNEQFF. The CDR3 bases are TGTGCCACCAGTGCGCCGGACTCATCCTACAATGAGCAGTTCTTC.

The chain has TRBV9 and TRBJ2-3; D is perhaps TRBD1 or TRBD2 (5 bases each). CDR1 SGDLS and CDR2 YYNGEE come from the germline V gene. CDR3 length: 15 residues. V was pared by 2 bases and J by 2 bases, with 12 bases between. The CDR3, as DNA: TGTGCCAGCAGCGTCTTTGGGACGCCCACAGATACGCAGTATTTT. This gives the protein CASSVFGTPTDTQYF.

This clonotype was seen a handful of times. CDR3 residues: CASSTGLAGSETQYF. CDR3 coding DNA: TGTGCCAGTAGTACAGGACTAGCGGGAAGTGAGACCCAGTACTTC. The rearrangement uses TRBV19 and TRBJ2-5; TRBD2 matches at 12 bases. The junction had 5 bases not matched to a gene; V was cut back by 4 bases and J by 5 bases. CDR1 is LNHDA and CDR2 is SQIVND in the germline V gene (reference sequence). This CDR3 comprises 15 residues.

Of note for this clonotype: An end of the junction differs from the germline gene, which may be a read error. The rearrangement joins TRBV5-1 to TRBJ2-1, with TRBD1 identical over 7 bases. The CDR3 has 16 amino acids. Germline V CDR1 and CDR2: SGHRS, YFSETQ. The CDR3 DNA follows: TGCTCCAGCAGCTTGGGGGCCGGGACAGTCTACAATGAGCAGTTCTTC. It is translated as CSSSLGAGTVYNEQFF.

This clonotype showed up just a few times. V gene TRBV30 combines with J gene TRBJ1-2, with TRBD1 matching over 7 bases. Germline V CDR1 and CDR2: GTSNPN, SVGIG (reference sequence). Trimming cost V 5 bases and J 5 bases; bases outside gene matches: 8. The CDR3 loop spans 13 amino acids. This CDR3 is CAWLMTGIYGYTF. The DNA for the CDR3 is TGTGCCTGGCTAATGACAGGGATTTATGGCTACACCTTC.

This rearrangement joins TRBV11-2 to TRBJ1-5; TRBD1 might be the D (5 bases). V lost 0 bases and J lost 8, with 20 bases in between. The V gene's germline CDR1 is SGHAT and CDR2 FQNNGV. The CDR3 totals 17 residues. The CDR3 DNA follows: TGTGCCAGCAGCTTAGATCAGGGCACCTCACCCGCGGAGCCCCAGCATTTT. Protein: CASSLDQGTSPAEPQHF.

This clonotype came up many times. The CDR3 loop is CSVVNQGWDTEAFF. In nucleotides, the CDR3 is TGCAGCGTTGTAAACCAGGGATGGGACACTGAAGCTTTCTTT. V gene TRBV29-1 combines with J gene TRBJ1-1; TRBD1 might be the D (5 bases). CDR1 is SQVTM, CDR2 ANQGSEA, per germline. The CDR3 length is 14 residues. V was pared by 4 bases and J by 3 bases, with 15 bases between.

The table lists this clonotype with many counts. The chain couples TRBV10-3 to TRBJ2-1; D call uncertain. V was cut by 8 bases and J by 2 bases, with 10 bases left in between. Germline values: CDR1 ENHRY, CDR2 SYGVKD. The CDR3 contains 13 residues. In DNA form, the CDR3 reads TGTGCCATCGTGGCGGTTCCCTACAATGAGCAGTTCTTC. This encodes CAIVAVPYNEQFF.

This clonotype was found a few times. The genes are TRBV6-2 or TRBV6-3 and TRBJ2-2; D gene ambiguous. The V gene lost 10 bases and the J gene lost 6 bases, with 12 bases spanning the gap. The germline V gene encodes CDR1 MNHEY and CDR2 SVGEGT. The CDR3 is 12 amino acids. DNA of the CDR3: TGTGCCACCCGTCCCGGACCCGGGGAGCTGTTTTTT. This encodes CATRPGPGELFF.